This TCR beta chain was captured in a study of T cells in Graves' hyperthyroidism and ophthalmopathy. This clonotype was seen ten or more times. Its antigen is undetermined. Whole-study results and caveats: A model of 13 V-J pairs discriminated ophthalmopathy from stable hyperthyroidism.

Researchers amplified the TCR beta CDR3 regions from RNA transcripts. HTBI primers were employed in a first-round RT-PCR of the TCR CDR3. MiXCR, run by TCRdb on the multiplex PCR reads, gives a single entry per CDR3 protein. The sample lists 280,000 or so distinct CDR3 sequences, around a quarter occurring once. This CDR3 has 15 residues. The V end lost 1 base, the J end lost 7 bases, and 15 bases lay between the germline ends. Germline CDR1 reads SGHRS; CDR2 reads YFSETQ. The chain combines TRBV5-1 with TRBJ2-4, with D possibly being TRBD1 or TRBD2 (5 bases each). The sequenced sample was blood. The source is a man aged 40-49 years with Graves' hyperthyroidism that later progressed to Graves' ophthalmopathy. The DNA for the CDR3 is TGCGCCAGCAGCTTGTTTCATGCCAGGGAGAACATTCAGTACTTC. Protein product: CASSLFHARENIQYF. Full variable domain (remainder filled in from reference TRBV5-1 and TRBJ2-4): KAGVTQTPRYLIKTRGQQVTLSCSPISGHRSVSWYQQTPGQGLQFLFEYFSETQRNKGNFPGRFSGRQFSNSRSEMNVSTLELGDSALYLCASSLFHARENIQYFGAGTRLSVL.